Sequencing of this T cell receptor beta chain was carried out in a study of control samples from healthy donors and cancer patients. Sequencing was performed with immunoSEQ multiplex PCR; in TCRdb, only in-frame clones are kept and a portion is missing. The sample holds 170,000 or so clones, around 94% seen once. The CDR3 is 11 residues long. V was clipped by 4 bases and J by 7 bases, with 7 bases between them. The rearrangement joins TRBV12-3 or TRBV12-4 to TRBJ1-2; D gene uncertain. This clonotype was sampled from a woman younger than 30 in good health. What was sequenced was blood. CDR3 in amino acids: CASSSGVGYTF. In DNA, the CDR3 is TGTGCCAGCAGTTCTGGTGTTGGCTACACCTTC.